This entry lists 28 T cell receptor beta chains sequenced from one sample in a study of cytomegalovirus exposure and HLA in healthy donors (dated by TCRdb to about 2017). Libraries were made using the immunoSEQ multiplex PCR assay. The multiplex PCR relied on a mix of 60 forward primers for TCR Vbeta segments and 13 reverse primers for TCR Jbeta segments. The immuneACCESS repertoire file appears here via TCRdb, limited to in-frame rearrangements. These files lack a portion of the clones; in checked studies, under half of the deficit traces to unresolved V genes, and the cause of the others is not known. Within this sample are some 190,000 clones, with about 85% of them counted one time only. More than 1% of the sample is in the top ten clones. The sequencing input was PBMCs. Receptor source: a boy aged 2 to 9 in good health and CMV-seronegative.

The V gene is TRBV5-4, the J gene TRBJ2-5; D is perhaps TRBD1 (6 bases). The V gene's germline CDR1 is SGHNT and CDR2 YYREEE (reference sequence). The CDR3 sequence is 17 residues long. Trimming removed 0 bases from V and 3 bases from J, with 18 bases in between. CDR3 loop: CASSLAGMQGWEETQYF. Written as DNA, the CDR3 is TGTGCCAGCAGCTTGGCCGGGATGCAGGGGTGGGAAGAGACCCAGTACTTC.

The chain couples TRBV6-5 to TRBJ1-1, with 7 bases lining up with TRBD1. After removal of 6 bases from V and 3 bases from J, the junction contained 7 bases not matched to a gene. The CDR3 has 14 amino acids. CDR1 MNHEY and CDR2 SVGAGI come from the germline V gene. The CDR3 DNA reads TGTGCCAGCAGAACAGGGGTGGCGGACACTGAAGCTTTCTTT. Translation: CASRTGVADTEAFF.

This clone is a singleton in its sample. The genes are TRBV19 and TRBJ2-2, with D tentatively TRBD1 (5 bases). This CDR3 spans 12 amino acids. V shed 8 bases and J shed 8 bases, with 12 bases lying between them. Germline lookup yields CDR1 LNHDA and CDR2 SQIVND (reference sequence). The CDR3: CASGGAVGELFF. The CDR3 nucleotides are TGTGCCAGTGGTGGGGCTGTGGGGGAGCTGTTTTTT.

This clone was recorded only once. The chain uses TRBV11-2 and TRBJ1-2, with TRBD1 as a possible D gene (5 bases). Germline V gives CDR1 SGHAT, CDR2 FQNNGV. Trimming pared 2 bases from V and 3 bases from J, leaving 10 bases between. The CDR3 is 14 amino acids. CDR3 amino acids: CASSLFGGDYGYTF. The CDR3 nucleotides are TGTGCCAGCAGCTTATTCGGGGGAGACTATGGCTACACCTTC.

The rearrangement links TRBV7-6 to TRBJ1-1; D remains unclear. The germline V and J ends were trimmed by 5 bases and 1 base, with 8 bases remaining between them. The CDR3 is 13 amino acids. Looked up from germline, CDR1 is SGHVS and CDR2 is FNYEAQ. The CDR3 spells CASSPEANTEAFF. The CDR3 region has the DNA TGTGCCAGCAGCCCCGAAGCGAACACTGAAGCTTTCTTT.

The gene calls are TRBV7-9 and TRBJ1-6; D call uncertain. From germline, CDR1 is SEHNR and CDR2 FQNEAQ (reference sequence). Trimming took 3 bases from V and 9 from J, leaving 6 bases between them. The CDR3 length is 12 residues. CDR3 coding DNA: TGTGCCAGCAGCTTTAGTAGTTCACCCCTCCACTTT. Translation: CASSFSSSPLHF. Full variable domain (outside the CDR3, taken from reference TRBV7-9 and TRBJ1-6): DTGVSQNPRHKITKRGQNVTFRCDPISEHNRLYWYRQTLGQGPEFLTYFQNEAQLEKSRLLSDRFSAERPKGSFSTLEIQRTEQGDSAMYLCASSFSSSPLHFGNGTRLTVT.

V and J are TRBV28 and TRBJ2-3; no clear D. Trimming cost V 6 bases and J 2 bases, with 12 bases left between them. The CDR3 loop spans 14 amino acids. Per the germline V gene, CDR1 is MDHEN and CDR2 is SYDVKM. CDR3 in DNA: TGTGCCAGCAGGTCGAGCCTTCACACAGATACGCAGTATTTT. Its protein is CASRSSLHTDTQYF. The full variable domain, with the rest looked up from reference TRBV28 and TRBJ2-3, is DVKVTQSSRYLVKRTGEKVFLECVQDMDHENMFWYRQDPGLGLRLIYFSYDVKMKEKGDIPEGYSVSREKKERFSLILESASTNQTSMYLCASRSSLHTDTQYFGPGTRLTVL.

This chain links TRBV5-1 with TRBJ2-1; no clear D gene. The CDR3 length is 16 residues. CDR1 SGHRS and CDR2 YFSETQ come from the germline V gene. Trimming pared 0 bases from V and 8 bases from J, leaving 18 bases between. The CDR3 sequence is CASSLATGLEGDEQFF. CDR3 nucleotide sequence: TGCGCCAGCAGCTTGGCCACCGGGTTGGAAGGTGATGAGCAGTTCTTC.

This clone has a single count. This chain connects TRBV16 to TRBJ2-7, with 9 bases identical to TRBD1. V was clipped by 0 bases and J by 6 bases; unmatched bases: 6. Germline CDR1 and CDR2: KGHSY and FQNENV. The CDR3 loop spans 15 amino acids. CDR3 protein: CASSQSGTGYSEQYF. The CDR3 nucleotides are TGTGCCAGCAGCCAATCTGGGACAGGGTACTCCGAGCAGTACTTC.

The chain joins TRBV7-6 to TRBJ2-5; 8 bases map to TRBD1. The CDR3 extends over 13 amino acids. Germline CDR1 is SGHVS and CDR2 is FNYEAQ. J gave up 5 bases and V 1 base, and 0 bases lay outside the gene matches. The CDR3, as DNA: TGTGCCAGCAGCTTAGACAGGGGGGAGACCCAGTACTTC. The encoded protein is CASSLDRGETQYF.

This clone was found once. The V gene is TRBV7-2, the J gene TRBJ2-7; 7 bases line up with TRBD2. The ends lost 1 base at V and 12 bases at J; junction bases unmatched: 9. This CDR3 contains 13 residues. Germline V CDR1 and CDR2: SGHTA, FQGNSA. The CDR3 DNA follows: TGTGCCAGCAGCTTAGGTGGAGCGGGGCCACGGTACTTC. Protein: CASSLGGAGPRYF. Full variable domain (remainder filled in from reference TRBV7-2 and TRBJ2-7): GAGVSQSPSNKVTEKGKDVELRCDPISGHTALYWYRQSLGQGLEFLIYFQGNSAPDKSGLPSDRFSAERTGGSVSTLTIQRTQQEDSAVYLCASSLGGAGPRYFGPGTRLTVT.

This clone turned up a few times. The rearrangement joins TRBV27 to TRBJ2-7, with 9 bases lining up with TRBD1. This CDR3 contains 14 residues. CDR1 MNHEY and CDR2 SMNVEV come from the germline V gene (reference sequence). Unmatched junction bases numbered 8, after V lost 6 bases and J lost 5 bases. Written as DNA, the CDR3 is TGTGCCAGCAGGCGGTCACAGGGGGCCCACGAGCAGTACTTC. It specifies CASRRSQGAHEQYF.

The J gene is TRBJ2-3, the V gene TRBV27, with 13 bases identical to TRBD2. Germline lookup yields CDR1 MNHEY and CDR2 SMNVEV (reference sequence). The trim removed 3 bases at V and 0 bases at J, leaving 9 bases unmatched. The CDR3 has 19 residues. In DNA form, the CDR3 reads TGTGCCAGCAGTTTGATAGGGACTAGCGGGGTCTCTAGCACAGATACGCAGTATTTT. Translating it yields CASSLIGTSGVSSTDTQYF.

This chain links TRBV7-6 with TRBJ1-2; 10 bases are a match to TRBD1. The V and J ends lost 5 bases and 2 bases, in that order; junction bases with no gene match: 11. The CDR3 runs to 17 residues. Germline CDR1 reads SGHVS; CDR2 reads FNYEAQ. The CDR3 DNA is TGTGCCAGCAGCGAACGGGACAGGGGAAGAGGGAACTATGGCTACACCTTC. Translation: CASSERDRGRGNYGYTF.

CDR3 loop: CASTSSGSSYEQYF. CDR3 sequence (DNA): TGTGCCAGCACCTCCAGCGGGAGTTCTTACGAGCAGTACTTC. This chain links TRBV28 with TRBJ2-7; 8 nucleotides match TRBD2. This CDR3 is built from 14 residues. V trimming: 7 bases; J trimming: 4 bases; junction bases outside the gene matches: 9. CDR1 is MDHEN, CDR2 SYDVKM, per germline.

The CDR3 protein is CASSLSGTSGRKETQYF. CDR3 bases: TGTGCCAGCAGCCTCTCCGGGACTAGCGGGAGGAAGGAGACCCAGTACTTC. This rearrangement joins TRBV9 to TRBJ2-5, with TRBD2 matching over 15 bases. Germline trimming cut 4 bases from V and 5 bases from J; bases unmatched to any gene: 9. CDR1 and CDR2 (germline): SGDLS, YYNGEE. The CDR3 runs to 17 residues. Full variable domain (outside the CDR3, taken from reference TRBV9 and TRBJ2-5): DSGVTQTPKHLITATGQRVTLRCSPRSGDLSVYWYQQSLDQGLQFLIQYYNGEERAKGNILERFSAQQFPDLHSELNLSSLELGDSALYFCASSLSGTSGRKETQYFGPGTRLLVL.

The V call is TRBV5-6, the J call TRBJ2-2, with TRBD2 matching 9 bases. This CDR3 contains 16 residues. J lost 0 bases, V lost 4 bases, and 4 bases had no gene match. Germline assignment: CDR1 SGHDT and CDR2 YYEEEE. The CDR3 protein is CASSVGLATNTGELFF. CDR3 sequence (DNA): TGTGCCAGCAGCGTAGGACTAGCGACGAACACCGGGGAGCTGTTTTTT.

Turning to this clone: Other DNA sequences within the sample encode an identical CDR3. This chain connects TRBV28 to TRBJ2-7, with D maybe TRBD1 (5 bases). Per germline, CDR1 MDHEN and CDR2 SYDVKM. V shed 10 bases and J shed 4 bases, with 14 bases lying between them. There are 12 residues in the CDR3. This chain's CDR3 is CATGKTGYEQYF. The CDR3 DNA sequence: TGTGCCACCGGAAAAACAGGTTACGAGCAGTACTTC.

Details on this clone: At one end the junction does not follow the germline gene, possibly because of a read error. The V and J genes are TRBV7-9 and TRBJ2-7, with 11 bases that match TRBD1. This CDR3 comprises 14 residues. From germline, CDR1 is SEHNR and CDR2 FQNEAQ (reference sequence). The CDR3 nucleotides are TGTTCCAGCAGCTCGCCGGGACAGGGGGACGAGCAGTACTTC. Encoded protein: CSSSSPGQGDEQYF.

The sample holds one count of this clone. The gene calls are TRBV19 and TRBJ2-7, with TRBD1 matching over 7 bases. CDR1 is LNHDA, CDR2 SQIVND, per germline (reference sequence). Losses at the gene ends were 3 bases for V and 6 bases for J; bases not matched to a gene: 17. There are 17 residues in the CDR3. This chain's CDR3 is CASSIQGERPRGGEQYF. The DNA for the CDR3 is TGTGCCAGTAGTATCCAGGGGGAGCGCCCTCGGGGCGGCGAGCAGTACTTC.

About this clone itself: At one of its ends the junction is not consistent with the germline gene, which may arise from a read error. V usage is TRBV7-9 and J usage is TRBJ2-7; TRBD1 aligns across 8 bases. CDR1 and CDR2 (germline): SEHNR, FQNEAQ (reference sequence). This CDR3 spans 16 amino acids. CDR3 in amino acids: CSSSPSSGQVTYEQYF. The CDR3 bases are TGTTCCAGCAGTCCATCCTCGGGACAGGTGACCTACGAGCAGTACTTC.

The rearrangement uses TRBV25-1 and TRBJ1-6; 7 bases agree with TRBD1. The CDR3 loop spans 15 amino acids. V lost 4 bases and J lost 6; bases outside the gene matches: 6. Germline V CDR1 and CDR2: MGHDK, SYGVNS. The CDR3, as DNA: TGTGCCAGCAGTGCCGGGACAGAGTTTAATTCACCCCTCCACTTT. Its translation is CASSAGTEFNSPLHF.

V is TRBV27 and J is TRBJ1-5; D is perhaps TRBD1 (5 bases). This CDR3 is built from 14 residues. Germline V gene sequence: CDR1 MNHEY, CDR2 SMNVEV (reference sequence). V lost 2 bases to trimming and J lost 6 bases, with 11 bases between them. In nucleotides, the CDR3 is TGTGCCAGCAGTTTAGTAGGGGTAGGTCAGCCCCAGCATTTT. As protein: CASSLVGVGQPQHF.

This rearrangement joins TRBV28 to TRBJ2-3, with 9 bases identical to TRBD1. CDR1 and CDR2 from the germline V gene are MDHEN and SYDVKM. This CDR3 is 15 amino acids long. V lost 5 bases, J lost 11 bases, and 14 bases stayed unmatched. Written as DNA, the CDR3 is TGTGCCAGCAGTCCCCGGGACAGGGTAGGATGGCGGCAGTATTTT. Translated, it gives CASSPRDRVGWRQYF.

This clone was counted many times. The V and J genes are TRBV6-5 and TRBJ1-2; D gene ambiguous. V was shortened by 2 bases and J by 0 bases, with 7 bases between the two germline ends. Germline V gene lookup returns CDR1 MNHEY and CDR2 SVGAGI. The CDR3 loop spans 14 amino acids. The CDR3 DNA reads TGTGCCAGCAGTTACGAGGCCTCTAACTATGGCTACACCTTC. It specifies CASSYEASNYGYTF.

Only a few counts were recorded for this clone. The CDR3 nucleotides are TGTGCCAGCAGCTTGGAAACAGGGATTACCCAAGATGAAAAACTGTTTTTT. Translating it yields CASSLETGITQDEKLFF. The rearrangement uses TRBV5-5 and TRBJ1-4, with D possibly being TRBD1 (6 bases). The CDR3 runs 17 residues. Germline CDR1 SGHKS, CDR2 YYEKEE (reference sequence). V lost 0 bases, J lost 6 bases, and 18 bases lay in between.

The rearrangement uses TRBV14 and TRBJ2-7; TRBD1 aligns across 8 bases. Germline CDR1 SGHDN, CDR2 FVKESK. The V gene end was trimmed by 2 bases and the J gene end by 6 bases; junction bases not matched to a gene: 9. The CDR3 covers 15 residues. The CDR3 spells CASSQYRDRQSEQYF. In DNA, the CDR3 is TGTGCCAGCAGCCAATACCGGGACAGGCAATCCGAGCAGTACTTC.

The rearrangement joins TRBV27 to TRBJ1-1, with D possibly being TRBD1 (6 bases). V lost 6 bases to trimming and J lost 0 bases, with 11 bases between them. This CDR3 is 14 amino acids long. Germline lookup yields CDR1 MNHEY and CDR2 SMNVEV (reference sequence). Here the CDR3 reads CASRRGQLNTEAFF. The CDR3 DNA reads TGTGCCAGCAGGCGGGGGCAATTGAACACTGAAGCTTTCTTT.